The 27 T cell receptor beta chains listed next were all sequenced from one sample in a study of blood T cell repertoires in COVID-19. Sequenced by immunoSEQ multiplex PCR; TCRdb stores in-frame clones only, minus some. The profile covers hundreds of thousands of clones, with 80% to 90% appearing a single time and roughly a tenth taken by the ten largest. Sequencing used peripheral blood. The receptor set was obtained from a woman in her 70s with COVID-19, enrolled during active disease.

The chain has TRBV4-1 and TRBJ1-1; TRBD1 agrees at 10 bases. The CDR3 totals 19 residues. Germline V gives CDR1 MGHRA, CDR2 YSYEKL. Germline trimming cut 4 bases from V and 3 bases from J; bases unmatched to any gene: 17. The CDR3 loop reads CASSRTSVPGQGMDTEAFF. CDR3 nucleotides: TGCGCCAGCAGCCGAACCTCAGTCCCGGGACAGGGGATGGACACTGAAGCTTTCTTT.

The V and J genes are TRBV7-2 and TRBJ1-6, with 9 bases matching TRBD1. Germline values: CDR1 SGHTA, CDR2 FQGNSA. V dropped 4 bases and J dropped 7; count of bases not matched to a gene: 5. The CDR3 extends over 15 amino acids. This CDR3 is CASSSSGTGNSPLHF. As DNA, the CDR3 is TGTGCCAGCAGCTCGTCCGGGACAGGGAATTCACCCCTCCACTTT.

V is TRBV29-1 and J is TRBJ1-1; maybe TRBD1 (5 bases). From germline, CDR1 is SQVTM and CDR2 ANQGSEA. The CDR3 runs to 13 residues. V dropped 8 bases and J dropped 4 bases, with 17 bases sitting between them. CDR3 bases: TGCAGCACCCGCGGGGGGGTAGGCACTGAAGCTTTCTTT. This encodes CSTRGGVGTEAFF.

V and J are TRBV6-1 and TRBJ2-5; 7 bases are shared with TRBD1. J gave up 2 bases and V 2 bases, and 5 bases lay outside the gene matches. CDR1 is MNHNS, CDR2 SASEGT, per germline. The CDR3 loop spans 15 amino acids. CDR3 nucleotide sequence: TGTGCCAGCAGTGAAATGACAGGGCTTCAAGAGACCCAGTACTTC. As protein: CASSEMTGLQETQYF.

A remark on this clone: This sample also contains other DNA sequences that code for the same CDR3. The chain couples TRBV28 to TRBJ2-1; D gene unclear. This CDR3 spans 13 amino acids. The V end lost 2 bases, the J end lost 7 bases, and 9 bases lay between the germline ends. Germline V gives CDR1 MDHEN, CDR2 SYDVKM. CDR3: CASSLPVLNEQFF. As DNA, the CDR3 is TGTGCCAGCAGTTTACCCGTCCTTAATGAGCAGTTCTTC.

The chain is built from TRBV9 and TRBJ1-2; 11 positions match TRBD1. From germline, CDR1 is SGDLS and CDR2 YYNGEE. Trimming removed 2 bases from V and 5 bases from J; junction bases left unmatched: 5. This CDR3 contains 15 residues. The chain's CDR3 is CASSVGTGGWYGYTF. DNA of the CDR3: TGTGCCAGCAGCGTGGGGACAGGGGGTTGGTATGGCTACACCTTC.

The V call is TRBV2, the J call TRBJ1-5; unclear D gene. V was shortened by 6 bases and J by 1 base, with 7 bases between the two germline ends. CDR3 length: 13 amino acids. From germline, CDR1 is SNHLY and CDR2 FYNNEI. The CDR3 DNA follows: TGTGCCAGCAGGAGGGAAAGCAATCAGCCCCAGCATTTT. Amino acid sequence: CASRRESNQPQHF.

V is TRBV11-3 and J is TRBJ2-1; the match to TRBD1 covers 9 bases. The CDR3 runs to 13 residues. V lost 5 bases and J lost 9; bases outside the gene matches: 5. Germline V CDR1 and CDR2: SGHNT, YENEEA. Here the CDR3 DNA reads TGTGCCAGCAGCCTTGGGACAGGGCTTGAGCAGTTCTTC. Protein: CASSLGTGLEQFF. The variable domain in full, completed from reference TRBV11-3 and TRBJ2-1, reads EAGVVQSPRYKIIEKKQPVAFWCNPISGHNTLYWYLQNLGQGPELLIRYENEEAVDDSQLPKDRFSAERLKGVDSTLKIQPAELGDSAVYLCASSLGTGLEQFFGPGTRLTVL.

This clone is a singleton in its sample. V and J are TRBV28 and TRBJ2-7; 8 nucleotides agree with TRBD1. Germline V gene lookup returns CDR1 MDHEN and CDR2 SYDVKM. CDR3 length equals 15 residues. The J segment lost 7 bases and the V segment lost 6 bases, leaving 14 bases of the junction unmatched. The CDR3 spells CASRYPGQASGEQYF. The CDR3 coding sequence is TGTGCCAGCAGGTACCCGGGACAGGCCTCTGGGGAGCAGTACTTC.

This clone has just a few counts. The genes are TRBV29-1 and TRBJ1-2; 10 bases line up with TRBD1. The germline V gene encodes CDR1 SQVTM and CDR2 ANQGSEA. This CDR3 region has 15 residues. J was trimmed by 2 bases and V by 0 bases; bases with no gene match: 3. The CDR3 DNA reads TGCAGCGTTGAAGATAAGGGACAGGGGAACTATGGCTACACCTTC. It codes for CSVEDKGQGNYGYTF.

This clone was seen once. The genes are TRBV20-1 and TRBJ1-4; D perhaps matches TRBD1 (6 bases). The V gene lost 5 bases and the J gene lost 8 bases, with 9 bases spanning the gap. The CDR3 is made up of 11 amino acids. Germline CDR1 reads DFQATT; CDR2 reads SNEGSKA (reference sequence). The chain's CDR3 is CSAHTGEKLFF. CDR3 DNA: TGCAGTGCTCATACAGGGGAAAAACTGTTTTTT.

This chain joins TRBV20-1 and TRBJ2-1, with unresolved D. Trimming cost V 1 base and J 7 bases, with 5 bases left between them. This CDR3 is built from 11 residues. Looked up from germline, CDR1 is DFQATT and CDR2 is SNEGSKA (reference sequence). The DNA for the CDR3 is TGCAGTGCTAGAGCGAGGAATGAGCAGTTCTTC. Protein product: CSARARNEQFF.

The rearrangement uses TRBV6-5 and TRBJ2-7, with TRBD2 as a possible D gene (6 bases). The CDR3 consists of 15 residues. The ends were cut back, 0 bases at V and 2 bases at J, with 11 bases in the middle. CDR1 is MNHEY and CDR2 is SVGAGI in the germline V gene. The CDR3 DNA follows: TGTGCCAGCAGTTACTCCCCGACGGGAGCCTACGAGCAGTACTTC. This codes for CASSYSPTGAYEQYF.

The rearrangement joins TRBV10-3 to TRBJ2-1, with TRBD2 identical over 7 bases. This CDR3 spans 14 amino acids. V trimming: 4 bases; J trimming: 9 bases; junction bases outside the gene matches: 9. Germline CDR1 and CDR2: ENHRY and SYGVKD. The CDR3 loop reads CAISGQREVTEQFF. As DNA, the CDR3 is TGTGCCATCAGTGGCCAGCGGGAAGTAACTGAGCAGTTCTTC.

This clone was seen a handful of times. The chain couples TRBV4-2 to TRBJ1-2; 9 bases are a match to TRBD1. The V gene end was trimmed by 2 bases and the J gene end by 6 bases; junction bases not matched to a gene: 7. CDR1 and CDR2 from the germline V gene are LGHNA and YNFKEQ. This CDR3 region has 15 residues. This CDR3 is CASSQPGQGGNGYTF. CDR3 DNA: TGTGCCAGCAGCCAACCGGGACAGGGAGGAAATGGCTACACCTTC.

The chain joins TRBV2 to TRBJ1-4; D not certain. This CDR3 has 15 residues. Per germline, CDR1 SNHLY and CDR2 FYNNEI. Trimming pared 7 bases from V and 0 bases from J, leaving 12 bases between. The CDR3 sequence is CASIWQYTTNEKLFF. The CDR3, as DNA: TGTGCCAGCATTTGGCAGTACACAACTAATGAAAAACTGTTTTTT.

V is TRBV19 and J is TRBJ1-4; 7 bases are shared with TRBD1. Germline V gene sequence: CDR1 LNHDA, CDR2 SQIVND (reference sequence). J lost 7 bases, V lost 4 bases, and 9 bases had no gene match. The CDR3 runs 15 residues. This CDR3 reads CASSTAGGVVEKLFF. The DNA for the CDR3 is TGTGCCAGTAGTACAGCAGGGGGAGTGGTTGAAAAACTGTTTTTT.

This clone was counted a single time. This sequence joins TRBV10-2 and TRBJ1-2; 9 bases line up with TRBD1. From germline, CDR1 is WSHSY and CDR2 SAAADI. This CDR3 comprises 12 residues. After removal of 10 bases from V and 2 bases from J, the junction contained 2 bases not matched to a gene. CDR3 DNA sequence: TGCGCCACCGGGACAGGGAACTATGGCTACACCTTC. It is translated as CATGTGNYGYTF.

The CDR3 is CASRKGTDTYGYTF. CDR3 sequence (DNA): TGCGCCAGCAGGAAAGGGACAGACACCTATGGCTACACCTTC. This chain connects TRBV5-1 to TRBJ1-2; the match to TRBD1 covers 7 bases. The germline gives CDR1 SGHRS, CDR2 YFSETQ. V shed 5 bases, J shed 4 bases, and the junction held 8 bases outside the gene matches. This CDR3 comprises 14 residues.

This clone was recorded only once. Other nucleotide sequences in the sample specify the same CDR3. This chain uses TRBV12-3 or TRBV12-4 with TRBJ1-1, with D perhaps matching TRBD1 (5 bases). The CDR3 has 13 residues. V lost 3 bases and J 5 bases, leaving 10 bases between the germline ends. CDR3 sequence: CASSLRGGTEAFF. The CDR3 DNA is TGTGCCAGCAGTTTGAGGGGAGGAACTGAAGCTTTCTTT.

The gene calls are TRBV5-4 and TRBJ1-2; D is uncertain. V lost 1 base, J lost 8 bases, and 12 bases lay in between. From germline, CDR1 is SGHNT and CDR2 YYREEE (reference sequence). The CDR3 loop spans 13 amino acids. CDR3 region: CASSLTVSGGYTF. In nucleotides, the CDR3 is TGTGCCAGCAGCTTGACAGTCTCGGGGGGCTACACCTTC. Supplemented by reference TRBV5-4 and TRBJ1-2, the full variable domain reads ETGVTQSPTHLIKTRGQQVTLRCSSQSGHNTVSWYQQALGQGPQFIFQYYREEENGRGNFPPRFSGLQFPNYSSELNVNALELDDSALYLCASSLTVSGGYTFGSGTRLTVV.

The rearrangement links TRBV27 to TRBJ2-2; 11 nucleotides agree with TRBD2. V shed 3 bases, J shed 6 bases, and the junction held 6 bases outside the gene matches. The CDR3 loop spans 16 amino acids. Germline lookup yields CDR1 MNHEY and CDR2 SMNVEV (reference sequence). The CDR3 sequence is CASSFVLGLAAGELFF. The CDR3 DNA is TGTGCCAGCAGTTTCGTGTTGGGACTAGCGGCCGGGGAGCTGTTTTTT.

There are a few counts of this clone. The chain employs TRBV5-1 and TRBJ1-4, with TRBD1 as a possible D gene (6 bases). Per germline, CDR1 SGHRS and CDR2 YFSETQ. V gave up 2 bases and J gave up 5 bases, with 10 bases separating them. The CDR3 runs to 14 residues. CDR3 in amino acids: CASSFGQSNEKLFF. In DNA, the CDR3 is TGCGCCAGCAGCTTTGGACAGTCGAATGAAAAACTGTTTTTT.

This chain links TRBV13 with TRBJ2-3, with 7 bases fitting TRBD2. The CDR3 loop spans 17 amino acids. J gave up 4 bases and V 0 bases, and 10 bases lay outside the gene matches. The germline CDR1 and CDR2 sequences are PRHDT and FYEKMQ (reference sequence). The CDR3 here is CASSLGLRGSGADTQYF. DNA for the CDR3: TGTGCCAGCAGCTTAGGCCTCCGGGGGAGCGGGGCAGATACGCAGTATTTT.

The chain combines TRBV12-5 with TRBJ1-4, with 8 bases lining up with TRBD1. V dropped 0 bases and J dropped 0; count of bases not matched to a gene: 9. CDR1 is LGHNT and CDR2 is FRNRAP in the germline V gene. The CDR3 extends over 19 amino acids. CDR3 nucleotides: TGTGCTAGTGGTTTGGTAATGAGACAGGGGCCAACAACTAATGAAAAACTGTTTTTT. Amino acids: CASGLVMRQGPTTNEKLFF.

V gene TRBV5-5 combines with J gene TRBJ2-1; 7 bases line up with TRBD2. The CDR3 runs to 15 residues. J gave up 1 base and V 1 base, and 2 bases lay outside the gene matches. CDR1 is SGHKS, CDR2 YYEKEE, per germline (reference sequence). The CDR3 DNA reads TGTGCCAGCAGCTTGCTAGCGGAGTCCTACAATGAGCAGTTCTTC. It specifies CASSLLAESYNEQFF.

This clone has just a few counts. This chain links TRBV6-1 with TRBJ1-2; D is uncertain. With 3 bases removed from V and 0 bases from J, the gap between germline ends came to 14 bases. The germline CDR1 and CDR2 sequences are MNHNS and SASEGT. The CDR3 loop spans 16 amino acids. The CDR3 sequence is CASSDVVSLANYGYTF. The CDR3 DNA reads as TGTGCCAGCAGTGACGTGGTTTCCCTAGCTAACTATGGCTACACCTTC.